This passage covers 20 T cell receptor beta chains from one sample sequenced in a study of beta chain features in type 1 diabetes. Every bit of the isolated RNA underwent reverse transcription, so sequencing read expressed TCRB transcripts. Libraries were prepared by immunoSEQ multiplex PCR; TCRdb keeps only in-frame clonotypes and omits some of them. The sample carries about 160,000 clones, approximately 9% recorded once. Sample: central memory CD4+ T cells from blood. These receptors came from a woman between 18 and 29 years old in good health.

This clone was observed a few times. The chain uses TRBV7-2 and TRBJ2-5; possible D gene TRBD2, 7 bases. This CDR3 has 17 amino acids. Germline CDR1 reads SGHTA; CDR2 reads FQGNSA. Trimming pared 6 bases from V and 5 bases from J, leaving 25 bases between. The CDR3 spells CASSSPRGGGARETQYF. The CDR3 bases are TGTGCCAGCAGTTCTCCACGGGGCGGGGGCGCCCGGGAGACCCAGTACTTC.

The chain employs TRBV13 and TRBJ1-1; 9 bases align to TRBD1. This CDR3 is built from 13 residues. J lost 4 bases, V lost 10 bases, and 7 bases had no gene match. Germline lookup yields CDR1 PRHDT and CDR2 FYEKMQ (reference sequence). DNA of the CDR3: TGTGCCACCCACAGGGGGCAGGTCACTGAAGCTTTCTTT. This translates into CATHRGQVTEAFF.

This clone was seen only a few times. This rearrangement joins TRBV7-8 to TRBJ2-3; 9 positions agree with TRBD2. J lost 1 base, V lost 1 base, and 6 bases had no gene match. The CDR3 is 17 residues long. Germline CDR1 reads SGHVS; CDR2 reads FQNEAQ. DNA of the CDR3: TGTGCCAGCAGCTTAGGATGGGCGGGGGGGCGCACAGATACGCAGTATTTT. It yields the protein CASSLGWAGGRTDTQYF.

This clone was observed a few times. This CDR3 is also generated by other DNA sequences in the sample. The chain carries TRBV9 and TRBJ2-3; D is ambiguous. Trimming took off 2 bases at V and 4 bases at J, with 8 bases between the two ends. The CDR3 has 13 amino acids. The V gene's germline CDR1 is SGDLS and CDR2 YYNGEE. The DNA of the CDR3 is TGTGCCAGCAGCGTCGGTGTGGCAGATACGCAGTATTTT. This gives the protein CASSVGVADTQYF.

This clone was observed a few times. The J gene is TRBJ2-5, the V gene TRBV5-5; 8 bases align to TRBD2. The V segment lost 8 bases and the J segment 4 bases; nucleotides outside the gene matches: 13. This CDR3 is built from 15 residues. Germline V gives CDR1 SGHKS, CDR2 YYEKEE (reference sequence). Here the CDR3 reads CASTAMRGAGETQYF. CDR3 DNA sequence: TGTGCCAGTACCGCGATGCGGGGGGCAGGAGAGACCCAGTACTTC.

This clone is a singleton in its sample. CDR3 protein: CASSFTGEHYGYTF. CDR3 DNA sequence: TGCGCCAGCAGCTTTACAGGGGAACACTATGGCTACACCTTC. The rearrangement uses TRBV5-1 and TRBJ1-2; 7 bases align to TRBD1. The trim removed 2 bases at V and 3 bases at J, leaving 4 bases unmatched. CDR1 is SGHRS and CDR2 is YFSETQ in the germline V gene. CDR3 length: 14 residues. Variable domain in full (rest from reference TRBV5-1 and TRBJ1-2): KAGVTQTPRYLIKTRGQQVTLSCSPISGHRSVSWYQQTPGQGLQFLFEYFSETQRNKGNFPGRFSGRQFSNSRSEMNVSTLELGDSALYLCASSFTGEHYGYTFGSGTRLTVV.

In its sample, this clone was seen a few times. The chain combines TRBV5-6 with TRBJ2-6, with a weak D call TRBD1 (6 bases). The CDR3 has 18 amino acids. Germline CDR1 reads SGHDT; CDR2 reads YYEEEE. The V end lost 2 bases, the J end lost 0 bases, and 15 bases lay between the germline ends. CDR3 loop: CASSFRGRGPSGANVLTF. As DNA, the CDR3 is TGTGCCAGCAGCTTCCGGGGCAGGGGTCCCTCTGGGGCCAACGTCCTGACTTTC.

This clone was recorded a few times. The chain links TRBV2 to TRBJ2-7, with no clear D. Germline V CDR1 and CDR2: SNHLY, FYNNEI. CDR3 length equals 13 residues. V was cut by 3 bases and J by 0 bases, with 6 bases left in between. The CDR3 reads CASSDWSSYEQYF. The CDR3 bases are TGTGCCAGCAGTGACTGGAGCTCCTACGAGCAGTACTTC.

The chain carries TRBV2 and TRBJ2-2, with 8 bases that match TRBD1. CDR1 and CDR2 (germline): SNHLY, FYNNEI. The J segment lost 6 bases and the V segment lost 2 bases, leaving 5 bases of the junction unmatched. There are 15 residues in the CDR3. Here the CDR3 reads CASSEQGALAGELFF. CDR3 in DNA: TGTGCCAGCAGTGAACAGGGGGCGCTCGCCGGGGAGCTGTTTTTT.

The chain joins TRBV27 to TRBJ2-3; D might be TRBD2 (5 bases). Germline CDR1 reads MNHEY; CDR2 reads SMNVEV (reference sequence). Trimming left V 6 bases short and J 0 bases short, with 19 bases between. This CDR3 region has 17 residues. CDR3 sequence: CASRVVGVGDSTDTQYF. In DNA, the CDR3 is TGTGCCAGCAGAGTTGTTGGGGTCGGGGATAGCACAGATACGCAGTATTTT.

This clone was detected a few times. The rearrangement joins TRBV6-1 to TRBJ2-3; 7 bases align to TRBD2. Looked up from germline, CDR1 is MNHNS and CDR2 is SASEGT. This CDR3 spans 15 amino acids. V lost 3 bases to trimming and J lost 0 bases; unmatched junction nucleotides: 3. The chain's CDR3 is CASSDLAASTDTQYF. The CDR3 bases are TGTGCCAGCAGTGACCTAGCGGCTAGCACAGATACGCAGTATTTT.

V gene TRBV4-2 combines with J gene TRBJ2-5; 12 bases agree with TRBD2. This CDR3 is 15 amino acids long. Trimming cost V 1 base and J 7 bases; bases outside gene matches: 4. CDR1 is LGHNA, CDR2 YNFKEQ, per germline. In DNA, the CDR3 is TGTGCCAGCAGCCAAGCTAGCGGGGGGGCCGGGACCCAGTACTTC. Its protein is CASSQASGGAGTQYF.

This chain connects TRBV2 to TRBJ2-5, with 9 bases lining up with TRBD2. This CDR3 contains 16 residues. The germline CDR1 and CDR2 sequences are SNHLY and FYNNEI. Germline trimming cut 7 bases from V and 4 bases from J; bases unmatched to any gene: 13. The CDR3 DNA reads as TGTGCCAGCACTAGGGGCTCCAGAGCGGGGGGAGAGACCCAGTACTTC. Translated, it gives CASTRGSRAGGETQYF. The variable domain in full, with the rest retrieved from reference TRBV2 and TRBJ2-5, is EPEVTQTPSHQVTQMGQEVILRCVPISNHLYFYWYRQILGQKVEFLVSFYNNEISEKSEIFDDQFSVERPDGSNFTLKIRSTKLEDSAMYFCASTRGSRAGGETQYFGPGTRLLVL.

This rearrangement joins TRBV29-1 to TRBJ2-7, with a possible D match to TRBD1 (5 bases). The CDR3 is made up of 14 amino acids. V shed 6 bases and J shed 1 base, with 16 bases lying between them. Germline CDR1 is SQVTM and CDR2 is ANQGSEA. The CDR3 coding sequence is TGCAGCGTGGGAACAGGATCTGCGTCCTACGAGCAGTACTTC. Its protein product is CSVGTGSASYEQYF.

This chain uses TRBV5-1 with TRBJ2-5; 8 bases align to TRBD1. The J call could be wrong; TRBJ2-7 is a better fit for the DNA end. This CDR3 comprises 13 residues. The germline gives CDR1 SGHRS, CDR2 YFSETQ. CDR3 in DNA: TGCGCCAGCAGCCAGGACAGGGACTACGAGCAGTACTTC. Protein product: CASSQDRDYEQYF.

The chain links TRBV30 to TRBJ2-2; 12 bases map to TRBD1. Germline CDR1 and CDR2: GTSNPN and SVGIG (reference sequence). The CDR3 covers 17 residues. V lost 0 bases and J lost 2; bases outside the gene matches: 4. This CDR3 reads CAWSVEGTGGNTGELFF. In DNA form, the CDR3 reads TGTGCCTGGAGTGTGGAGGGGACAGGGGGCAACACCGGGGAGCTGTTTTTT.

The gene calls are TRBV5-4 and TRBJ2-2, with 8 nucleotides matching TRBD1. The CDR3 has 16 amino acids. Germline V gene lookup returns CDR1 SGHNT and CDR2 YYREEE (reference sequence). Trimming at V came to 3 bases and at J to 7 bases, leaving 11 bases not matched to a gene. CDR3 region: CASSSEGQGAIGELFF. In DNA form, the CDR3 reads TGTGCCAGCAGCTCTGAGGGGCAGGGGGCGATCGGGGAGCTGTTTTTT.

The table lists this clone with a few counts. V and J are TRBV15 and TRBJ2-1; TRBD2 agrees at 10 bases. Unmatched junction bases numbered 8, after V lost 4 bases and J lost 8 bases. CDR1 and CDR2 (germline): LNHNV, YYDKDF (reference sequence). CDR3 length equals 15 residues. Here the CDR3 DNA reads TGTGCCACCAGCAAAACCGGGACTAGCGATCATGAGCAGTTCTTC. Its protein product is CATSKTGTSDHEQFF.

This clone was picked up many times. This chain links TRBV11-3 with TRBJ1-2; 12 nucleotides line up with TRBD1. The CDR3 consists of 17 residues. Germline lookup yields CDR1 SGHNT and CDR2 YENEEA. Losses at the gene ends were 4 bases for V and 4 bases for J; bases not matched to a gene: 10. The CDR3 sequence is CASSSAGQGARTYGYTF. The CDR3 DNA sequence: TGTGCCAGCAGCTCCGCGGGACAGGGGGCCCGTACCTATGGCTACACCTTC.

This clone was counted only a few times. At one of its ends the junction is not consistent with the germline gene, which may arise from a read error. This chain connects TRBV7-7 to TRBJ2-7; TRBD1 aligns across 8 bases. Germline V gene lookup returns CDR1 SSHAT and CDR2 FNYEAQ (reference sequence). This CDR3 comprises 13 residues. CDR3: CASSSDRDSEQYF. CDR3 DNA: TGTGCTAGCAGCTCGGACAGGGATAGCGAGCAGTACTTC.